The T cell receptor beta chain under discussion was sequenced for a study of T cell responses to AZD1222 COVID-19 vaccine. CDR3 length: 16 amino acids. Per the germline V gene, CDR1 is PRHDT and CDR2 is FYEKMQ (reference sequence). Trimming at V came to 0 bases and at J to 0 bases, leaving 4 bases not matched to a gene. The repertoire was sequenced with immunoSEQ multiplex PCR; TCRdb's copy has only in-frame clones and lacks some. The sample consists of approximately 120,000 clones, approximately 87% of them appearing once. Details on this clone: As yet, its antigen is unknown.

General study points: After the peak T cell response, and only then, were repertoires sampled.

This receptor was taken from an adult in good health. Here the sequenced sample was peripheral blood, taken on day 0 of AZD1222 vaccination. The J gene is TRBJ1-2, the V gene TRBV13, with TRBD1 identical over 7 bases. The CDR3 coding sequence is TGTGCCAGCAGCTTAGGGGACAGGCAAGCTAACTATGGCTACACCTTC. Encoded protein: CASSLGDRQANYGYTF.